These 16 T cell receptor beta chains were all obtained from the same sample, sequenced in a study of shared clonotypes between healthy human individuals. Assay used: immunoSEQ multiplex PCR; TCRdb lists only in-frame clones, some missing. Of around 2,000,000 clones listed, about 95% are singletons. Naive-designated CD8 cells lacked CD45RO, were positively enriched for CCR7, and omitted terminally differentiated effector memory CD45RA+ cells. The sample was naive CD8+ T cells sorted from blood. The receptors originated from a young man in good health.

This chain links TRBV11-2 with TRBJ2-5, with 10 nucleotides matching TRBD2. Germline CDR1 reads SGHAT; CDR2 reads FQNNGV. The ends lost 3 bases at V and 3 bases at J; junction bases unmatched: 7. This CDR3 region has 16 residues. CDR3 in DNA: TGTGCCAGCAGCTTGATTCTAGCGGGAGTTGAAGAGACCCAGTACTTC. Its protein is CASSLILAGVEETQYF.

The chain's CDR3 is CASSPEDREGQPQHF. In nucleotides, the CDR3 is TGTGCCAGCAGCCCAGAGGACAGGGAAGGTCAGCCCCAGCATTTT. This sequence joins TRBV7-9 and TRBJ1-5; 8 positions match TRBD1. The ends lost 5 bases at V and 6 bases at J; junction bases unmatched: 9. This CDR3 has 15 amino acids. Germline CDR1 SEHNR, CDR2 FQNEAQ (reference sequence).

This rearrangement joins TRBV11-2 to TRBJ2-5, with a tentative D call TRBD1 (5 bases). Per the germline V gene, CDR1 is SGHAT and CDR2 is FQNNGV. V lost 1 base and J 1 base, leaving 13 bases between the germline ends. The CDR3 is 16 residues long. CDR3 DNA: TGTGCCAGCAGCTTAGGCGACCAGGGAACCCAAGAGACCCAGTACTTC. The encoded protein is CASSLGDQGTQETQYF.

The chain combines TRBV7-2 with TRBJ2-1; a weak D match, TRBD2 (6 bases). Germline V gene sequence: CDR1 SGHTA, CDR2 FQGNSA. V was cut by 3 bases and J by 9 bases, with 12 bases left in between. There are 13 residues in the CDR3. The DNA for the CDR3 is TGTGCCAGCAGCTTCCGGGACTCTATTGAGCAGTTCTTC. This gives the protein CASSFRDSIEQFF.

This chain connects TRBV4-1 to TRBJ2-1; TRBD2 aligns across 7 bases. Germline assignment: CDR1 MGHRA and CDR2 YSYEKL. The CDR3 spans 14 residues. The junction had 5 bases not matched to a gene; V was cut back by 4 bases and J by 5 bases. CDR3 DNA: TGCGCCAGCAGCCGGACTAGTTCAAACAATGAGCAGTTCTTC. This encodes CASSRTSSNNEQFF.

The chain links TRBV2 to TRBJ1-2; 7 nucleotides line up with TRBD1. Germline CDR1 reads SNHLY; CDR2 reads FYNNEI. The CDR3 consists of 15 residues. Losses at the gene ends were 5 bases for V and 0 bases for J; bases not matched to a gene: 6. CDR3 sequence: CASSKQGNSNYGYTF. The CDR3, as DNA: TGTGCCAGCAGTAAACAGGGGAATTCTAACTATGGCTACACCTTC.

The CDR3: CASSLGSGEGYTF. CDR3 nucleotide sequence: TGTGCCAGCAGCCTGGGCTCAGGGGAAGGCTACACCTTC. This chain connects TRBV5-4 to TRBJ1-2, with a tentative D call TRBD1 (6 bases). There are 13 residues in the CDR3. In germline, CDR1 is SGHNT, CDR2 YYREEE (reference sequence). V lost 4 bases and J lost 8, with 15 bases in between. The complete variable domain, with remaining parts taken from reference TRBV5-4 and TRBJ1-2, reads ETGVTQSPTHLIKTRGQQVTLRCSSQSGHNTVSWYQQALGQGPQFIFQYYREEENGRGNFPPRFSGLQFPNYSSELNVNALELDDSALYLCASSLGSGEGYTFGSGTRLTVV.

V and J are TRBV9 and TRBJ2-5; 13 bases match TRBD2. J gave up 4 bases and V 3 bases, and 6 bases lay outside the gene matches. The germline CDR1 and CDR2 sequences are SGDLS and YYNGEE. This CDR3 has 16 residues. In DNA form, the CDR3 reads TGTGCCAGCAGCGGGAGACTAGCGGGGGGTGGAGAGACCCAGTACTTC. Protein product: CASSGRLAGGGETQYF.

This chain uses TRBV9 with TRBJ2-7, with 9 bases fitting TRBD1. Germline values: CDR1 SGDLS, CDR2 YYNGEE. Germline trimming cut 0 bases from V and 2 bases from J; bases unmatched to any gene: 6. CDR3 length: 16 amino acids. CDR3 DNA sequence: TGTGCCAGCAGCGTAGGAGGGACAGGGAATGCCTACGAGCAGTACTTC. It codes for CASSVGGTGNAYEQYF.

Note on this clone: A read error may account for a junction end that differs from germline. Other DNA sequences of this sample code for an identical CDR3. This chain uses TRBV30 with TRBJ2-7; D is unclear. CDR1 is GTSNPN and CDR2 is SVGIG in the germline V gene (reference sequence). This CDR3 contains 12 residues. This chain's CDR3 is CAWSVGSYEQYF. In DNA form, the CDR3 reads TGTGCCTGGAGTGTAGGTTCCTATGAGCAGTACTTC.

The chain is built from TRBV21-1 and TRBJ1-5. TRBV21-1 is deemed a pseudogene. The CDR3 length is 20 residues. In DNA form, the CDR3 reads TGTGCCAGCAGCAAAAATGGGGGTTGGACACTCTGCCTTAACCGGGAGCCCCAGCATTTT. Encoded protein: CASSKNGGWTLCLNREPQHF.

J is TRBJ1-2 and V is TRBV5-1, with 7 bases that match TRBD1. V dropped 0 bases and J dropped 4; count of bases not matched to a gene: 3. Per the germline V gene, CDR1 is SGHRS and CDR2 is YFSETQ. The CDR3 totals 14 residues. The CDR3 protein is CASSLGTGSYGYTF. The CDR3 bases are TGCGCCAGCAGCTTGGGGACAGGTTCCTATGGCTACACCTTC. Filled out from reference TRBV5-1 and TRBJ1-2, the complete variable domain reads KAGVTQTPRYLIKTRGQQVTLSCSPISGHRSVSWYQQTPGQGLQFLFEYFSETQRNKGNFPGRFSGRQFSNSRSEMNVSTLELGDSALYLCASSLGTGSYGYTFGSGTRLTVV.

The rearrangement uses TRBV28 and TRBJ1-1; no reliable D call. CDR1 is MDHEN and CDR2 is SYDVKM in the germline V gene. The ends were cut back, 1 base at V and 0 bases at J, with 9 bases in the middle. The CDR3 spans 15 residues. The chain's CDR3 is CASSLSVTLNTEAFF. CDR3 coding DNA: TGTGCCAGCAGTTTATCGGTAACTTTGAACACTGAAGCTTTCTTT.

The V call is TRBV11-2, the J call TRBJ2-7; the D call may be TRBD1 or TRBD2 (6 bases each). This CDR3 contains 15 residues. Germline CDR1 is SGHAT and CDR2 is FQNNGV. V lost 1 base and J lost 0, with 10 bases in between. The CDR3 DNA sequence: TGTGCCAGCAGCTTAGGAGGGGGAGGCTCCTACGAGCAGTACTTC. This encodes CASSLGGGGSYEQYF.

The V gene is TRBV5-6, the J gene TRBJ2-7; 9 nucleotides match TRBD1. The CDR3 is 13 amino acids. Trimming cost V 3 bases and J 5 bases; bases outside gene matches: 3. Germline CDR1 SGHDT, CDR2 YYEEEE. CDR3 loop: CASSWGQGDEQYF. The CDR3 nucleotides read TGTGCCAGCAGCTGGGGACAGGGCGACGAGCAGTACTTC.

In the case of this clone: At the DNA level, this CDR3 is encoded by other sequences in the same sample as well. The CDR3 DNA reads as TGTGCCAGCAGCTTAGTGGGAGGCTACGAGCAGTACTTC. Its translation is CASSLVGGYEQYF. J is TRBJ2-7 and V is TRBV13, with TRBD2 as a possible D gene (6 bases). V was shortened by 1 base and J by 3 bases, with 7 bases between the two germline ends. This CDR3 is built from 13 residues. Germline V gene lookup returns CDR1 PRHDT and CDR2 FYEKMQ (reference sequence).